The 22 T cell receptor beta chains presented below share a single source sample, sequenced in a study of blood T cells in healthy people across ages. PCR was performed a second time for roughly 7 to 11 cycles using a sample-barcoded 5' primer and a J-beta primer mix. TCRdb re-called the 5' RACE reads with MiXCR, one entry per CDR3 protein. This table holds just under 900,000 distinct CDR3 sequences, about 28% found once. Material for sequencing was blood. These receptors originate from a woman of 80 years or more in good health.

This chain uses TRBV18 with TRBJ1-1, with unresolved D. This CDR3 contains 14 residues. The ends were cut back, 2 bases at V and 0 bases at J, with 7 bases in the middle. Germline CDR1 is KGHSH and CDR2 is LQKENI. The chain's CDR3 is CASSPNRMNTEAFF. Here the CDR3 DNA reads TGTGCCAGCTCACCAAATCGCATGAACACTGAAGCTTTCTTT.

This clonotype was counted at least ten times. A read error may produce the germline difference seen at one junction end. The rearrangement uses TRBV7-7 and TRBJ2-5; TRBD2 agrees at 9 bases. This CDR3 comprises 16 residues. Germline CDR1 SSHAT, CDR2 FNYEAQ (reference sequence). CDR3 nucleotides: TGTGCCAGCAGTTTAGGCCTAGCGGGATTCCAAGAGACCCAGTACTTC. Amino acids: CASSLGLAGFQETQYF. The whole variable domain, remainder taken from reference TRBV7-7 and TRBJ2-5, is GAGVSQSPRYKVTKRGQDVTLRCDPISSHATLYWYQQALGQGPEFLTYFNYEAQPDKSGLPSDRFSAERPEGSISTLTIQRTEQRDSAMYRCASSLGLAGFQETQYFGPGTRLLVL.

The chain combines TRBV20-1 with TRBJ2-7; perhaps TRBD1 as D (6 bases). V lost 3 bases and J lost 4, with 22 bases in between. This CDR3 has 16 amino acids. Germline CDR1 and CDR2: DFQATT and SNEGSKA (reference sequence). CDR3 nucleotides: TGCAGTGCTAGGGGGACCAGGGGTACCCTTTTGTACGAGCAGTACTTC. Its translation: CSARGTRGTLLYEQYF.

Of note for this clonotype: This may come from a read error, since a much larger clone is one base off. The chain recombines TRBV7-2 with TRBJ2-4; 8 bases are a match to TRBD1. Unmatched junction bases numbered 7, after V lost 3 bases and J lost 6 bases. The germline gives CDR1 SGHTA, CDR2 FQGNSA. The CDR3 is made up of 15 amino acids. CDR3 bases: TGTGCCAGCAGCTTCCAGGGGGCTAGAGGAAACATTCAGTACTTC. Translated, it gives CASSFQGARGNIQYF.

To note about this clonotype: Possible read error: a much larger clone is one base away. J is TRBJ2-1 and V is TRBV6-5; D may be TRBD2 (6 bases). Trimming removed 6 bases at V and 10 bases at J, with 22 bases between. From germline, CDR1 is MNHEY and CDR2 SVGAGI. The CDR3 contains 15 residues. The CDR3 region has the DNA TGTGCCAGCAGGGAGGCGGGGCAGAGATTCTACGAGCAGTTCTTC. Its protein is CASREAGQRFYEQFF.

Points on this clonotype: A much larger clone is a single base away; this may be a read error. The chain has TRBV5-1 and TRBJ1-4; D gene uncertain. Per the germline V gene, CDR1 is SGHRS and CDR2 is YFSETQ. The CDR3 is 12 residues long. This chain's CDR3 is CASRTDNEKRFF. The CDR3 nucleotides are TGCGCCAGCAGAACTGACAACGAAAAACGGTTTTTT.

The sample holds many counts of this clonotype. The CDR3 here is CSVDSTSGGARDEQFF. In DNA form, the CDR3 reads TGCAGCGTTGATTCGACTAGCGGGGGGGCACGGGATGAGCAGTTCTTC. The chain carries TRBV29-1 and TRBJ2-1, with 14 positions matching TRBD2. The trim removed 3 bases at V and 8 bases at J, leaving 9 bases unmatched. Germline CDR1 is SQVTM and CDR2 is ANQGSEA. This CDR3 region has 16 residues.

Worth noting for this clonotype: With a much larger clone just one base away, this may be a read error. The rearrangement joins TRBV12-3 or TRBV12-4 to TRBJ1-1; the D gene is possibly TRBD1 (6 bases). This CDR3 is built from 14 residues. V lost 0 bases, J lost 5 bases, and 10 bases lay in between. The CDR3 DNA reads as TGTGCCAGCAGTTTAGCCAGGGGAGTTACTGAAGCTTTCTTT. It translates to CASSLARGVTEAFF.

This clonotype was detected ten times or more. The J gene is TRBJ2-1, the V gene TRBV29-1; 8 bases map to TRBD2. CDR3 length: 14 amino acids. Losses at the gene ends were 5 bases for V and 9 bases for J; bases not matched to a gene: 12. Germline-derived CDR1 and CDR2 are SQVTM and ANQGSEA. The CDR3 DNA follows: TGCAGCGTTCGGAGCCTCATCAGCGGGGGTGAGCAGTTCTTC. It translates to CSVRSLISGGEQFF.

This clonotype appeared many times. The chain uses TRBV7-2 and TRBJ2-5, with 7 bases aligning to TRBD2. Germline CDR1 SGHTA, CDR2 FQGNSA. The CDR3 covers 16 residues. J gave up 0 bases and V 5 bases, and 9 bases lay outside the gene matches. The CDR3 region has the DNA TGTGCCAGCAGCGTATCGAGCGGGGTCTACCAAGAGACCCAGTACTTC. This translates into CASSVSSGVYQETQYF.

On this clonotype itself: A much larger clone lies one base from this, so it may be a read error. V is TRBV27 and J is TRBJ2-5, with a possible D match to TRBD1 (6 bases). The CDR3 spans 16 residues. The V gene's germline CDR1 is MNHEY and CDR2 SMNVEV (reference sequence). The CDR3 region has the DNA TGTGCCAGCAGTGTATCTTACAGGGTATCAAAGGGGACCCAGTACTTC. Translated, it gives CASSVSYRVSKGTQYF.

The rearrangement joins TRBV7-2 to TRBJ2-5, with 7 bases lining up with TRBD2. The J call may be incorrect, as the DNA end agrees better with TRBJ2-7. This CDR3 comprises 16 residues. The V gene's germline CDR1 is SGHTA and CDR2 FQGNSA. The CDR3 DNA follows: TGTGCCAGCAGCGTCCCAGCGGGGACTCCCTCCTACGAGCAGTACTTC. Its protein is CASSVPAGTPSYEQYF.

The V gene is TRBV12-3 or TRBV12-4, the J gene TRBJ2-1, with 14 bases that match TRBD2. The V segment lost 1 base and the J segment 0 bases; nucleotides outside the gene matches: 2. CDR3 length: 18 amino acids. The CDR3 region is CASSLGLAGGTSYNEQFF. As DNA, the CDR3 is TGTGCCAGCAGTTTAGGACTAGCGGGGGGGACCTCCTACAATGAGCAGTTCTTC.

This clonotype was detected many times. The gene calls are TRBV3-1 and TRBJ2-1, with 11 bases matching TRBD2. The CDR3 is 12 amino acids. Unmatched junction bases numbered 2, after V lost 1 base and J lost 15 bases. From germline, CDR1 is LGHDT and CDR2 YNNKEL (reference sequence). CDR3 sequence: CASSQALAGVFF. The CDR3 nucleotides are TGTGCCAGCAGCCAAGCACTAGCGGGGGTGTTCTTC.

This clonotype was observed many times. The chain joins TRBV20-1 to TRBJ2-5; D might be TRBD2 (6 bases). CDR1 and CDR2 (germline): DFQATT, SNEGSKA (reference sequence). Trimming took off 3 bases at V and 5 bases at J, with 10 bases between the two ends. The CDR3 is made up of 12 amino acids. As DNA, the CDR3 is TGCAGTGCTAGGAGAGGGAGGGAGACCCAGTACTTC. It encodes CSARRGRETQYF.

The V gene is TRBV20-1, the J gene TRBJ2-5, with D possibly being TRBD2 (6 bases). The J call may not be correct, given that the DNA end is closer to TRBJ2-7. Germline V gene lookup returns CDR1 DFQATT and CDR2 SNEGSKA (reference sequence). The CDR3 extends over 14 amino acids. CDR3 in amino acids: CSARAREKVDEQYF. Written as DNA, the CDR3 is TGCAGTGCTAGAGCACGGGAGAAGGTCGACGAGCAGTACTTC.

This clonotype was counted ten times or more. The chain has TRBV21-1 and TRBJ2-7; the table's D call of TRBD2 was not tested on the DNA. TRBV21-1 is given as a pseudogene. The CDR3 runs 15 residues. The CDR3 nucleotides read TGTGCCAGCAGCAAAGGTGAGGGTAGGAAGAACGAGCAGTACTTC. Its translation: CASSKGEGRKNEQYF.

This clonotype was observed many times. The CDR3 region has the DNA TGTGCCAGCGATACTAGCCCAGGACGGTACAATGAGCAGTTCTTC. Translation: CASDTSPGRYNEQFF. V usage is TRBV12-3 or TRBV12-4 and J usage is TRBJ2-1; perhaps TRBD2 as D (6 bases). The CDR3 is 15 amino acids. Trimming took 8 bases from V and 4 from J, leaving 18 bases between them.

This sequence joins TRBV6-5 and TRBJ1-5, with TRBD1 matching 7 bases. Germline-derived CDR1 and CDR2 are MNHEY and SVGAGI. The CDR3 is 15 amino acids. With 7 bases clipped from V and 1 base from J, the junction kept 7 bases outside the gene matches. CDR3 in amino acids: CASKYDRVSNQPQHF. CDR3 nucleotides: TGTGCCAGCAAATACGACAGGGTGAGCAATCAGCCCCAGCATTTT.

The chain carries TRBV7-9 and TRBJ1-2, with D perhaps TRBD1 (5 bases). V was shortened by 5 bases and J by 4 bases, with 14 bases between the two germline ends. The CDR3 has 14 amino acids. CDR1 is SEHNR, CDR2 FQNEAQ, per germline (reference sequence). This chain's CDR3 is CASSQGIGGYGYTF. The CDR3 nucleotides read TGTGCCAGCAGCCAAGGCATCGGGGGCTATGGCTACACCTTC. Full variable domain (remainder filled in from reference TRBV7-9 and TRBJ1-2): DTGVSQNPRHKITKRGQNVTFRCDPISEHNRLYWYRQTLGQGPEFLTYFQNEAQLEKSRLLSDRFSAERPKGSFSTLEIQRTEQGDSAMYLCASSQGIGGYGYTFGSGTRLTVV.

This chain connects TRBV20-1 to TRBJ1-4; D gene uncertain. With 0 bases removed from V and 7 bases from J, the gap between germline ends came to 6 bases. CDR3 length equals 12 residues. Germline V gene sequence: CDR1 DFQATT, CDR2 SNEGSKA (reference sequence). CDR3 in amino acids: CSARDLGEKLFF. The CDR3 DNA is TGCAGTGCTAGAGATCTCGGTGAAAAACTGTTTTTT.

The chain carries TRBV11-2 and TRBJ2-5; D is unresolved. The CDR3 length is 14 residues. Per germline, CDR1 SGHAT and CDR2 FQNNGV. The ends were cut back, 3 bases at V and 2 bases at J, with 10 bases in the middle. The CDR3 reads CASSFLRLQETQYF. In DNA form, the CDR3 reads TGTGCCAGCAGCTTCCTCAGGTTACAAGAGACCCAGTACTTC.